This passage covers 26 T cell receptor beta chains from one sample sequenced in a study of T cell repertoires in cytomegalovirus infection. The antigens these receptors bind are not known. TCRdb recomputed calls from the reads with MiXCR, one row per CDR3 protein. The sample records about 220,000 distinct CDR3 sequences, 38% being singletons. This material consisted of CD8+ T cells from cultured PBMCs, taken from culture after CMV antigen stimulation. These receptors all come from a human donor in good health (CMV status not recorded). Some clones in this sample may be carry-over from other donors' samples.

The rearrangement links TRBV29-1 to TRBJ2-1, with 8 nucleotides matching TRBD1. After removal of 4 bases from V and 7 bases from J, the junction contained 3 bases not matched to a gene. Germline V gene sequence: CDR1 SQVTM, CDR2 ANQGSEA. The CDR3 length is 12 residues. The DNA of the CDR3 is TGCAGCGTTGGCAGGGGGCAAAATGAGCAGTTCTTC. Translating gives CSVGRGQNEQFF.

The gene calls are TRBV13 and TRBJ1-1; D unresolved. With 2 bases removed from V and 6 bases from J, the gap between germline ends came to 10 bases. Per germline, CDR1 PRHDT and CDR2 FYEKMQ (reference sequence). CDR3 length equals 13 residues. The CDR3 reads CASSLRVAAEAFF. The CDR3 coding sequence is TGTGCCAGCAGCTTAAGGGTGGCGGCTGAAGCTTTCTTT.

The chain has TRBV7-3 and TRBJ1-1; weak D call: TRBD1 (5 bases). V lost 4 bases and J 5 bases, leaving 14 bases between the germline ends. This CDR3 is 14 amino acids long. Germline V gene sequence: CDR1 SGHTA, CDR2 FQGTGA. CDR3 region: CASSSTDEGTEAFF. The CDR3 DNA sequence: TGTGCCAGCAGCTCCACCGACGAGGGGACTGAAGCTTTCTTT.

This clonotype was seen a handful of times. V and J are TRBV12-3 or TRBV12-4 and TRBJ1-5, with TRBD1 matching 7 bases. The CDR3 covers 15 residues. V lost 3 bases and J lost 3; bases outside the gene matches: 5. CDR3 bases: TGTGCCAGCAGTTTTTCAGGGGGGACCAATCAGCCCCAGCATTTT. Its translation: CASSFSGGTNQPQHF.

This sequence joins TRBV2 and TRBJ2-7; 12 bases map to TRBD2. Germline CDR1 and CDR2: SNHLY and FYNNEI. The CDR3 sequence is 14 residues long. Trimming took 7 bases from V and 6 from J; bases not matched to a gene: 7. The DNA for the CDR3 is TGTGCCAGCAAGGCTAGCGGGGGGGCAGGCGAGCAGTACTTC. Translation: CASKASGGAGEQYF. The full variable domain, rest sourced from reference TRBV2 and TRBJ2-7, is EPEVTQTPSHQVTQMGQEVILRCVPISNHLYFYWYRQILGQKVEFLVSFYNNEISEKSEIFDDQFSVERPDGSNFTLKIRSTKLEDSAMYFCASKASGGAGEQYFGPGTRLTVT.

The gene calls are TRBV7-4 and TRBJ2-7; D is unresolved. Trimming left V 5 bases short and J 0 bases short, with 8 bases between. The CDR3 sequence is 13 residues long. Germline CDR1 SGHVT, CDR2 SQSDAQ. The CDR3 sequence is CASSPRYSYEQYF. CDR3 nucleotides: TGTGCCAGCAGCCCTAGGTACTCCTACGAGCAGTACTTC. The full variable domain, its missing parts supplied by reference TRBV7-4 and TRBJ2-7, is GAGVSQSPRYKVAKRGRDVALRCDSISGHVTLYWYRQTLGQGSEVLTYSQSDAQRDKSGRPSGRFSAERPERSVSTLKIQRTEQGDSAVYLCASSPRYSYEQYFGPGTRLTVT.

This rearrangement joins TRBV27 to TRBJ1-2; 9 bases are shared with TRBD1. The CDR3 contains 15 residues. The V gene's germline CDR1 is MNHEY and CDR2 SMNVEV (reference sequence). V shed 4 bases, J shed 5 bases, and the junction held 8 bases outside the gene matches. In nucleotides, the CDR3 is TGTGCCAGCAGTTGGAACACAGGGGGCCATTATGGCTACACCTTC. Protein: CASSWNTGGHYGYTF.

The rearrangement links TRBV7-3 to TRBJ2-7; 7 nucleotides agree with TRBD1. CDR3 length: 13 amino acids. The germline V gene encodes CDR1 SGHTA and CDR2 FQGTGA. The V and J ends lost 3 bases and 5 bases, in that order; junction bases with no gene match: 4. Here the CDR3 DNA reads TGTGCCAGCAGCTTCGTTGACAGGGACGAGCAGTACTTC. Translated, it gives CASSFVDRDEQYF.

The CDR3 reads CSVGGGLFNEQFF. In DNA, the CDR3 is TGCAGCGTGGGTGGGGGCCTGTTCAATGAGCAGTTCTTC. The V call is TRBV29-1, the J call TRBJ2-1; TRBD1 might be the D (6 bases). The V end was cut by 6 bases, the J end by 6 bases, with 15 bases between. The CDR3 runs 13 residues. CDR1 and CDR2 (germline): SQVTM, ANQGSEA.

This clonotype was detected only a few times. The CDR3 DNA sequence: TGTGCCAGCAGCTTAGAGCTGGGGCGAGATACGCAGTATTTT. Its translation is CASSLELGRDTQYF. The J gene is TRBJ2-3, the V gene TRBV7-8, with D possibly matching TRBD1 (5 bases). This CDR3 is built from 14 residues. V was shortened by 1 base and J by 5 bases, with 10 bases between the two germline ends. CDR1 and CDR2 (germline): SGHVS, FQNEAQ.

This clonotype has only a few counts. CDR3 DNA sequence: TGTGCCAGCAGCTTAGTGGGACAGGGGGCCAACGAGCAGTACTTC. Translation: CASSLVGQGANEQYF. The chain joins TRBV7-9 to TRBJ2-7; 12 positions agree with TRBD1. This CDR3 comprises 15 residues. V shed 1 base and J 5 bases; nucleotides not matched to a gene: 3. Germline CDR1 reads SEHNR; CDR2 reads FQNEAQ (reference sequence).

This rearrangement joins TRBV7-8 to TRBJ1-2, with D unresolved. V was clipped by 3 bases and J by 0 bases, with 20 bases between them. Germline V gives CDR1 SGHVS, CDR2 FQNEAQ. The CDR3 consists of 18 residues. CDR3 loop: CASSFLKDPQGANYGYTF. The CDR3 coding sequence is TGTGCCAGCAGCTTTCTAAAGGACCCCCAAGGAGCTAACTATGGCTACACCTTC.

Regarding this clonotype: A single base separates this from a much larger clone, so it may be a read error. This chain joins TRBV7-8 and TRBJ2-5; weak D call: TRBD2 (6 bases). Germline lookup yields CDR1 SGHVS and CDR2 FQNEAQ. The CDR3 contains 16 residues. V was clipped by 1 base and J by 1 base, with 13 bases between them. The CDR3 DNA is TGTGCCAGCAGCTTAGGTGGAGGGGACGCCCAAGAGACCCAGTACTTC. Translated, it gives CASSLGGGDAQETQYF.

This clonotype came up many times. The rearrangement joins TRBV28 to TRBJ1-1, with D tentatively TRBD1 (6 bases). The CDR3 runs to 16 residues. Germline assignment: CDR1 MDHEN and CDR2 SYDVKM. V was pared by 7 bases and J by 0 bases, with 18 bases between. The CDR3 nucleotides read TGTGCCAGCATGGGGTATGTGAGGGGGATGAACACTGAAGCTTTCTTT. Translation: CASMGYVRGMNTEAFF.

This clonotype was recorded a few times. The chain couples TRBV7-9 to TRBJ2-1; D tentatively fits TRBD1 or TRBD2 (5 bases each). The V end was cut by 3 bases, the J end by 6 bases, with 12 bases between. The length of the CDR3 is 14 residues. The germline V gene encodes CDR1 SEHNR and CDR2 FQNEAQ (reference sequence). The CDR3 spells CASSFGASSNEQFF. In DNA form, the CDR3 reads TGTGCCAGCAGCTTTGGGGCTAGCTCCAATGAGCAGTTCTTC.

The chain joins TRBV25-1 to TRBJ1-4; 7 bases match TRBD1. The germline V gene has CDR1 MGHDK and CDR2 SYGVNS. There are 15 residues in the CDR3. Losses at the gene ends were 3 bases for V and 6 bases for J; bases not matched to a gene: 7. The CDR3 loop reads CASSDYDREDEKLFF. CDR3 nucleotides: TGTGCCAGCAGTGACTACGACAGGGAGGATGAAAAACTGTTTTTT.

In its sample, this clonotype was seen many times. The chain joins TRBV11-1 to TRBJ2-5; 7 nucleotides agree with TRBD2. The junction had 13 bases not matched to a gene; V was cut back by 6 bases and J by 0 bases. Germline lookup yields CDR1 SGHAT and CDR2 FQDESV (reference sequence). This CDR3 is 17 amino acids long. In nucleotides, the CDR3 is TGTGCCAGCAGTTCAATTGTTAGCGGGTCCGACCAAGAGACCCAGTACTTC. This gives the protein CASSSIVSGSDQETQYF.

CDR3 residues: CASSLDRLSSYNSPLHF. In DNA form, the CDR3 reads TGTGCCAGCAGCTTAGACCGGTTGAGCTCCTATAATTCACCCCTCCACTTT. The chain links TRBV7-9 to TRBJ1-6; no definite D call. This CDR3 has 17 residues. Germline V CDR1 and CDR2: SEHNR, FQNEAQ (reference sequence). Trimming removed 1 base from V and 0 bases from J, with 10 bases in between.

The chain recombines TRBV9 with TRBJ2-3; 7 bases map to TRBD2. V shed 3 bases, J shed 3 bases, and the junction held 4 bases outside the gene matches. Per germline, CDR1 SGDLS and CDR2 YYNGEE. The CDR3 contains 14 residues. CDR3 in amino acids: CASSGSGVTDTQYF. CDR3 sequence (DNA): TGTGCCAGCAGCGGGAGCGGGGTTACAGATACGCAGTATTTT. Combining the CDR3 with reference TRBV9 and TRBJ2-3 gives the whole variable domain DSGVTQTPKHLITATGQRVTLRCSPRSGDLSVYWYQQSLDQGLQFLIQYYNGEERAKGNILERFSAQQFPDLHSELNLSSLELGDSALYFCASSGSGVTDTQYFGPGTRLTVL.

This clonotype appeared a few times. V gene TRBV27 combines with J gene TRBJ1-2, with a possible D match to TRBD1 (5 bases). The CDR3 is 13 residues long. V was clipped by 2 bases and J by 4 bases, with 8 bases between them. The germline CDR1 and CDR2 sequences are MNHEY and SMNVEV (reference sequence). The CDR3 bases are TGTGCCAGCAGTTTAAGGGGAAGCTATGGCTACACCTTC. Its translation is CASSLRGSYGYTF.

This chain links TRBV7-6 with TRBJ2-3; D remains unclear. V was clipped by 6 bases and J by 5 bases, with 9 bases between them. CDR3 length: 12 residues. Germline V CDR1 and CDR2: SGHVS, FNYEAQ. CDR3 DNA: TGTGCCAGCAGATTGGACGAAGATACGCAGTATTTT. This codes for CASRLDEDTQYF.

The V gene is TRBV27, the J gene TRBJ2-1; 10 nucleotides agree with TRBD1. With 5 bases clipped from V and 6 bases from J, the junction kept 4 bases outside the gene matches. The V gene's germline CDR1 is MNHEY and CDR2 SMNVEV (reference sequence). The CDR3 totals 14 residues. Here the CDR3 reads CASSPGTGVNEQFF. The DNA of the CDR3 is TGTGCCAGCAGTCCCGGGACAGGGGTCAATGAGCAGTTCTTC.

The J gene is TRBJ2-7, the V gene TRBV27; D is uncertain. Germline V gives CDR1 MNHEY, CDR2 SMNVEV (reference sequence). V was pared by 5 bases and J by 3 bases, with 17 bases between. This CDR3 is 15 amino acids long. The DNA of the CDR3 is TGTGCCAGCAGTGTATTTACCGGACGGGTCTACGAGCAGTACTTC. Encoded protein: CASSVFTGRVYEQYF.

This clonotype was seen once. The V call is TRBV7-3, the J call TRBJ2-3; 7 bases map to TRBD2. The CDR3 length is 17 residues. Germline values: CDR1 SGHTA, CDR2 FQGTGA. V was clipped by 2 bases and J by 0 bases; unmatched bases: 8. The CDR3 here is CASSLGMRGSSTDTQYF. The CDR3, as DNA: TGTGCCAGCAGCTTAGGTATGCGGGGGAGTAGCACAGATACGCAGTATTTT.

This rearrangement joins TRBV7-9 to TRBJ2-1; 7 bases match TRBD1. The CDR3 runs to 15 residues. CDR1 and CDR2 (germline): SEHNR, FQNEAQ (reference sequence). V lost 5 bases and J lost 8; bases outside the gene matches: 12. The DNA of the CDR3 is TGTGCCAGCAGCCCGGGACAGTCCCCAAGGGATGAGCAGTTCTTC. The encoded protein is CASSPGQSPRDEQFF.

The chain is built from TRBV11-2 and TRBJ1-3, with a possible D match to TRBD1 (6 bases). This CDR3 contains 17 residues. The germline gives CDR1 SGHAT, CDR2 FQNNGV. V lost 5 bases and J 0 bases, leaving 17 bases between the germline ends. The CDR3 DNA follows: TGTGCCAGCAGCCGAAGCAGGGGCGGGGGCTCTGGAAACACCATATATTTT. Amino acid sequence: CASSRSRGGGSGNTIYF.